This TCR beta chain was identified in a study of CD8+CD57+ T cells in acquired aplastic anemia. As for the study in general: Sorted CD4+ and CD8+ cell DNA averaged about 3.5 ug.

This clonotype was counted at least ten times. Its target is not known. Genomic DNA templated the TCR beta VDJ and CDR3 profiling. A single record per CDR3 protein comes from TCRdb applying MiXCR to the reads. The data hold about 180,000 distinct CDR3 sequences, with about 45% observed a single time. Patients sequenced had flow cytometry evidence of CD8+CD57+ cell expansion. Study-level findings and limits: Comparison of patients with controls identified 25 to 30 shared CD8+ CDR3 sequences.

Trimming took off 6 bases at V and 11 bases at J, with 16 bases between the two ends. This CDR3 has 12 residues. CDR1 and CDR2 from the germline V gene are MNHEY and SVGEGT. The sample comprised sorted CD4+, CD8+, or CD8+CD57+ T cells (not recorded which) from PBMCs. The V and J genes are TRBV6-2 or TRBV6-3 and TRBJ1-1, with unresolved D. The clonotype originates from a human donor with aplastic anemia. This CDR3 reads CASSQRAWFAFF. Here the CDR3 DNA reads TGTGCCAGCAGCCAGAGGGCATGGTTCGCTTTCTTT.